This TCR beta chain was identified in a study of T cells in Graves' hyperthyroidism and ophthalmopathy. Study-wide background: Before treatment of any kind, peripheral blood was taken at initial diagnosis. The study's findings and limits: In validation, the model predicted ophthalmopathy. These predictions came a median roughly 6.5 months before onset. Most thyroid-expanded clonotypes above 0.001 were also found in blood.

Amplification of TCR beta CDR3 regions was performed using RNA transcripts as template. The primer set for the first-round RT-PCR of the TCR CDR3 was HTBI. TCRdb called the multiplex PCR reads again in MiXCR, with one record for every CDR3 protein. The repertoire consists of about 600,000 distinct CDR3 sequences, with approximately 15% occurring once and the leading ten covering roughly 6.9%. This clonotype was seen at least ten times. Its antigen is as yet unknown. The receptor's source is a woman aged 18-30 years with Graves' ophthalmopathy. What was sequenced was blood.

The CDR3, as DNA: TGTGCCAGCAGCCCGTACACGGAGATGGCCACTGAAGCTTTCTTT. It specifies CASSPYTEMATEAFF. The V call is TRBV5-5, the J call TRBJ1-1; D not resolved. Trimming stripped 4 bases from V and 4 bases from J, with 17 bases between. CDR3 length: 15 residues. Germline V gene sequence: CDR1 SGHKS, CDR2 YYEKEE (reference sequence).